This note documents a single T cell receptor (beta chain) sequence. Source study methods: Using reference gene primer amplification, nucleated cell counts were estimated. The protocol was immunoSEQ multiplex PCR, while the TCRdb copy is restricted to in-frame clones and leaves out a portion. That table is the source of V, J and clone size, and D and trimming were worked out from the DNA. Seen here are about 200,000 clones, around 85% observed once, and the top ten hold roughly 2%. The ends lost 4 bases at V and 2 bases at J; junction bases unmatched: 2. The CDR3 has 13 amino acids. CDR1 SGHVS and CDR2 FQNEAQ come from the germline V gene. The data are from a study of blood T cell repertoires in COVID-19.

The sequencing sample was made of peripheral blood. V gene TRBV7-8 combines with J gene TRBJ2-7; TRBD1 aligns across 7 bases. The receptor was isolated from a woman aged 45 to 65 with acute or convalescent COVID-19. The CDR3 coding sequence is TGTGCCAGCAGCTGGGACAGAACCTACGAGCAGTACTTC. It encodes CASSWDRTYEQYF.